Below are 10 T cell receptor beta chains sequenced from a single sample in a study of T cell repertoires and HLA-DP antigens. These receptors have no identified antigens. TCRdb's copy holds only in-frame clones and misses some; the assay was immunoSEQ multiplex PCR. This sample has over 100,000 clones, with nearly 95% found just once. The sequenced sample was CD4+ T cells from PBMCs. All receptors come from a woman between 18 and 30 years old in good health and CMV-seronegative.

V and J are TRBV7-2 and TRBJ2-7; D uncertain. The CDR3 runs to 12 residues. The ends were cut back, 8 bases at V and 0 bases at J, with 8 bases in the middle. Germline V CDR1 and CDR2: SGHTA, FQGNSA. In DNA, the CDR3 is TGTGCCAGCTCAGGTAACTCCTACGAGCAGTACTTC. Translation: CASSGNSYEQYF.

Only one count was recorded for this clone. V usage is TRBV27 and J usage is TRBJ1-4; 9 nucleotides match TRBD1. The CDR3 loop spans 16 amino acids. The junction had 6 bases not matched to a gene; V was cut back by 1 base and J by 6 bases. The V gene's germline CDR1 is MNHEY and CDR2 SMNVEV (reference sequence). The CDR3 DNA reads as TGTGCCAGCAGTTTATACGCTTGGACAGGGGATGAAAAACTGTTTTTT. Its protein product is CASSLYAWTGDEKLFF.

V usage is TRBV7-9 and J usage is TRBJ2-7; D possibly uses TRBD1 or TRBD2 (6 bases each). V lost 1 base to trimming and J lost 2 bases, with 21 bases between them. Germline V gene sequence: CDR1 SEHNR, CDR2 FQNEAQ (reference sequence). CDR3 length equals 18 residues. CDR3 DNA: TGTGCCAGCAGCTTAGAACACAGGGACTCCCCAATGGCCTACGAGCAGTACGTC. It specifies CASSLEHRDSPMAYEQYV.

The rearrangement joins TRBV23-1 to TRBJ1-4; tentative D call: TRBD1 (5 bases). TRBV23-1 is sorted into the ORF group, with uncertain function. The germline V and J ends were trimmed by 4 bases and 7 bases, with 13 bases remaining between them. The CDR3 contains 14 residues. The CDR3 DNA sequence: TGCGCCAGCAGTCCTAAAGGGGTTATTGAAAAACTGTTTTTT. This encodes CASSPKGVIEKLFF.

The V call is TRBV6-5, the J call TRBJ2-5; TRBD2 aligns across 7 bases. The CDR3 is 13 amino acids. J lost 2 bases, V lost 7 bases, and 4 bases had no gene match. Germline-derived CDR1 and CDR2 are MNHEY and SVGAGI. CDR3 loop: CASTRGEQETQYF. CDR3 in DNA: TGTGCCAGCACCCGGGGGGAGCAAGAGACCCAGTACTTC.

The V gene is TRBV11-2, the J gene TRBJ2-7; weak D call: TRBD1 (5 bases). CDR1 and CDR2 (germline): SGHAT, FQNNGV. The length of the CDR3 is 14 residues. Trimming left V 3 bases short and J 3 bases short, with 12 bases between. The CDR3, as DNA: TGTGCCAGCAGCTTTGGACCCCAGGGCTACGAGCAGTACTTC. The encoded protein is CASSFGPQGYEQYF.

This clone was detected only once. The V gene is TRBV28, the J gene TRBJ1-5; TRBD1 agrees at 8 bases. Trimming took 6 bases from V and 7 from J; bases not matched to a gene: 14. The CDR3 contains 16 residues. Germline V gives CDR1 MDHEN, CDR2 SYDVKM. The CDR3 DNA is TGTGCCAGCAGCTCCTACTCTGGACAGGGTGGACAGCCCCAGCATTTT. As protein: CASSSYSGQGGQPQHF.

The gene calls are TRBV7-2 and TRBJ2-1, with a weak D call TRBD2 (6 bases). Between the trimmed V and J ends, which lost 4 bases and 2 bases, there was a span of 15 bases. CDR3 size: 16 residues. CDR1 is SGHTA, CDR2 FQGNSA, per germline. DNA of the CDR3: TGTGCCAGCAGCTACCTTGGACTACATACCTACAATGAGCAGTTCTTC. Amino acid sequence: CASSYLGLHTYNEQFF.

The CDR3: CASRSTVLGYNGELFF. CDR3 in DNA: TGTGCCAGCAGGTCGACGGTTTTGGGATACAACGGGGAGCTGTTTTTT. This chain links TRBV2 with TRBJ2-2; D gene uncertain. CDR3 length equals 16 residues. CDR1 is SNHLY and CDR2 is FYNNEI in the germline V gene. The V end lost 6 bases, the J end lost 7 bases, and 21 bases lay between the germline ends.

This chain joins TRBV28 and TRBJ1-1; 7 bases agree with TRBD1. With 3 bases clipped from V and 6 bases from J, the junction kept 7 bases outside the gene matches. The CDR3 has 14 residues. CDR1 MDHEN and CDR2 SYDVKM come from the germline V gene. The CDR3 nucleotides are TGTGCCAGCAGTTTTGGGACAGTGAAAGCTGAAGCTTTCTTT. Protein: CASSFGTVKAEAFF.